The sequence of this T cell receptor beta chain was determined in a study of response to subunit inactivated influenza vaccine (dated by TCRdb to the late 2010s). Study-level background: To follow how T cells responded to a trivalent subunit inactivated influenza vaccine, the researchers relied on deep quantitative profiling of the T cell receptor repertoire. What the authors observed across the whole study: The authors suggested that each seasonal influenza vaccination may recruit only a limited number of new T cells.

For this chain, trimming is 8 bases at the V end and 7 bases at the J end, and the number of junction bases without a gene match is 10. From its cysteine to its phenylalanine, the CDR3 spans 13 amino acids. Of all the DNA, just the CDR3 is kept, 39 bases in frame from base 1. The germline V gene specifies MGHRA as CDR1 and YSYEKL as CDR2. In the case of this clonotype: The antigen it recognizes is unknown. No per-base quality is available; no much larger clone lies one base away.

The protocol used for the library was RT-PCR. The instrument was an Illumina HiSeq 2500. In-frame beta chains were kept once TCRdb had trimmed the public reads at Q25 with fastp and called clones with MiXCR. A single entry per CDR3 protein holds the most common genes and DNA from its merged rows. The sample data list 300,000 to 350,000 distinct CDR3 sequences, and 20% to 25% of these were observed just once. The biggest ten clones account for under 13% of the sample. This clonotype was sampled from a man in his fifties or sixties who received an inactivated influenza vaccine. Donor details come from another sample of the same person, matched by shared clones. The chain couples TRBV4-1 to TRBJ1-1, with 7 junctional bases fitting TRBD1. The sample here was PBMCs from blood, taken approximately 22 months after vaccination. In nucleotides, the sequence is TGCGCCAGCCGGGGGCCAGGGGGTGATGAAGCTTTCTTT. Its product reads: CASRGPGGDEAFF.